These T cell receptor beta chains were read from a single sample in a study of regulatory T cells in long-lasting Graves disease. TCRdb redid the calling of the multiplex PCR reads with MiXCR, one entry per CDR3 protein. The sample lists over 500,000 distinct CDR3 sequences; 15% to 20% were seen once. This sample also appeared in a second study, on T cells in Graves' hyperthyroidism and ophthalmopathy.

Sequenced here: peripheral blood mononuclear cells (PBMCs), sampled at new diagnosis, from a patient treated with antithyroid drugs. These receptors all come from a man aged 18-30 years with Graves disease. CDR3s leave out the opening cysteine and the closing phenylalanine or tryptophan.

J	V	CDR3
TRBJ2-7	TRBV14	ASSQLSSEQY
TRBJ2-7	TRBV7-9	ASSLASGESDSYEQY
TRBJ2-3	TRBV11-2	ASSLIPDSGDTQY
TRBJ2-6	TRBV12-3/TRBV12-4	ASSRPLSSGANVLT
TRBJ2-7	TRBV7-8	ASSLPETGGKQY
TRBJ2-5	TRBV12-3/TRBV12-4	ASSLRQTRGDQY
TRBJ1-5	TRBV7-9	ASSSGWGGSNQPQH
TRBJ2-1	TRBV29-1	SGARTGNEQF
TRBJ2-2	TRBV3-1	ASSHSGLSTGELF
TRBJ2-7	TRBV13	ASSLRGQGSNEQY
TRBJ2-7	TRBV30	AWSVSVTYYEQY
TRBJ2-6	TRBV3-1	ASSQERVYGANVLT
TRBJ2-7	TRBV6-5	ASSYTATGGYEQY
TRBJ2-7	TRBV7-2	ASSLMGQGYGLDYEQY
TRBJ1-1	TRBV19	ASSIRRIRSAEAF
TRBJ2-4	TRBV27	ASSYSPRWGLAKNIQY
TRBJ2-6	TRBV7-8	ASSFNTASGANVLT
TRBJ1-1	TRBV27	ASSGLNTEAF
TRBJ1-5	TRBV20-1	SARVGSNQPQH
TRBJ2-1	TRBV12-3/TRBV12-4	ASSLPSRHNEQF
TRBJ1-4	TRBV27	ASSRARVEKLF
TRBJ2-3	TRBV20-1	SASRAETSTDTQY
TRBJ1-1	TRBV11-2	ASRPPTGENTEAF
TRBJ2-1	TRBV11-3	ASSLGGTWNEQF
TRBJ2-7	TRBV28	ASSVPGQGLYEQY
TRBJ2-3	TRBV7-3	ASSPEGPLTTDTQY
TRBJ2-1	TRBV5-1	ASSLAGGGYNEQF
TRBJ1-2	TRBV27	ASSPHRDKAHNYGYT